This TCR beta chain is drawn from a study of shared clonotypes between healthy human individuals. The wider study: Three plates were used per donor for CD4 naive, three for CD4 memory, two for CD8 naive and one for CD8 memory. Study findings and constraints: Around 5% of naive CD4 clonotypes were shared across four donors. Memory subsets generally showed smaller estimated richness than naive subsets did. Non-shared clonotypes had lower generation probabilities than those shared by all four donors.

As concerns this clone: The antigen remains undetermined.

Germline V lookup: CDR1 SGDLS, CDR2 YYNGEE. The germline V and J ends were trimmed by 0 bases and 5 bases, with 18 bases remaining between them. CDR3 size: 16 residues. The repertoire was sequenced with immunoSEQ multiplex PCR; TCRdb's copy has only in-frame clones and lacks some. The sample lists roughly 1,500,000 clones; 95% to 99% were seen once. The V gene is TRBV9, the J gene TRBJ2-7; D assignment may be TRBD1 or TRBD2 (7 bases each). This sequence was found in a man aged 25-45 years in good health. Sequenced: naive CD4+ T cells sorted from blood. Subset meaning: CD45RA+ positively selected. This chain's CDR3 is CASSVAPGGGANEQYF. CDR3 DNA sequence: TGTGCCAGCAGCGTAGCCCCAGGGGGGGGAGCGAACGAGCAGTACTTC.